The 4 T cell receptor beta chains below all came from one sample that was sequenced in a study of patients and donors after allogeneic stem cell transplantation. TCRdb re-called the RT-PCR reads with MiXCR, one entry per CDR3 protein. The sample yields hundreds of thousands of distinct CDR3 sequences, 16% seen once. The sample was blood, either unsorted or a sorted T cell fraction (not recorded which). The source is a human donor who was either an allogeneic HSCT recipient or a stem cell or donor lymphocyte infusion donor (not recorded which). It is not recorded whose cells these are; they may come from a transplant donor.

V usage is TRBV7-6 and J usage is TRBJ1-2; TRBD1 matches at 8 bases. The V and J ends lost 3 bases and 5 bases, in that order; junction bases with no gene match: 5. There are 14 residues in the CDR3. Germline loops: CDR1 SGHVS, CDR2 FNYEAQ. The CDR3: CASSLTDRGYGYTF. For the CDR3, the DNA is TGTGCCAGCAGCTTGACAGACAGGGGATATGGCTACACCTTC.

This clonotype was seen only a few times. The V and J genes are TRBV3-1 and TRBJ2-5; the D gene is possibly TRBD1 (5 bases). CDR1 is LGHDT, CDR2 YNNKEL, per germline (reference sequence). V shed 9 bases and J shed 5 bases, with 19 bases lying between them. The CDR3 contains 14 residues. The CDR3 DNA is TGTGCCAGTAGACAGATCGGGCTTTTGGAGACCCAGTACTTC. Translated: CASRQIGLLETQYF.

This chain's CDR3 is CASSHSRLAVGQETQYF. The CDR3, as DNA: TGTGCCAGCAGCCATTCTCGGCTAGCGGTTGGGCAAGAGACCCAGTACTTC. The V and J genes are TRBV11-2 and TRBJ2-5; TRBD2 matches at 7 bases. This CDR3 contains 17 residues. Germline assignment: CDR1 SGHAT and CDR2 FQNNGV. The ends lost 5 bases at V and 2 bases at J; junction bases unmatched: 14.

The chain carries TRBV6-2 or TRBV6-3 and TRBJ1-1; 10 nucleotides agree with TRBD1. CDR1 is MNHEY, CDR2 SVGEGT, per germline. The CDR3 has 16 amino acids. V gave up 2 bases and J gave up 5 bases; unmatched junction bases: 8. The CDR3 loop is CASSYPTGTGETEAFF. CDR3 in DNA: TGTGCCAGCAGTTACCCCACGGGGACAGGGGAAACTGAAGCTTTCTTT.